A selection of T cell receptor beta chains follows, all from one sample in a study of monozygotic twins with inflammatory bowel disease. No DNA is given; TCRdb re-called the 5' RACE reads and lists each CDR3 protein once. The listing contains some 99,000 distinct CDR3 sequences. Sequenced sample: blood. The receptor set was obtained from a human donor with ulcerative colitis or Crohn's disease, or a healthy co-twin of an affected twin (not recorded which). Each CDR3 is given with its conserved first and last residue. Fields, in order: V gene, J gene, CDR3 protein.

V gene: TRBV7-9; J gene: TRBJ2-7; CDR3 protein: CASSRGTADEQYF
V gene: TRBV7-2; J gene: TRBJ2-3; CDR3 protein: CASSLALRLDTQYF
V gene: TRBV19; J gene: TRBJ2-2; CDR3 protein: CASSQDKNTGELFF
V gene: TRBV6-4; J gene: TRBJ2-2; CDR3 protein: CASSTGYIGELFF
V gene: TRBV5-1; J gene: TRBJ2-5; CDR3 protein: CASSLRERETQYF
V gene: TRBV20-1; J gene: TRBJ2-5; CDR3 protein: CSARTSGQETQYF
V gene: TRBV6-2/TRBV6-3; J gene: TRBJ2-7; CDR3 protein: CASTAGGGPLEQYF
V gene: TRBV5-1; J gene: TRBJ1-4; CDR3 protein: CASSLMVGQNEKLFF
V gene: TRBV7-3; J gene: TRBJ2-1; CDR3 protein: CASSTGRVDNEQFF
V gene: TRBV6-2/TRBV6-3; J gene: TRBJ2-3; CDR3 protein: CASSSGGGDTQYF
V gene: TRBV20-1; J gene: TRBJ2-1; CDR3 protein: CSAETGGPVLFEQFF
V gene: TRBV4-2; J gene: TRBJ2-2; CDR3 protein: CASSQSGGDTGELFF
V gene: TRBV28; J gene: TRBJ2-7; CDR3 protein: CASRPALSGDEQYF
V gene: TRBV5-4; J gene: TRBJ2-2; CDR3 protein: CASSFDGSDTGELFF
V gene: TRBV10-3; J gene: TRBJ2-3; CDR3 protein: CAISPSESTDTQYF
V gene: TRBV12-3/TRBV12-4; J gene: TRBJ2-2; CDR3 protein: CASSLPGRGDTGELFF
V gene: TRBV19; J gene: TRBJ1-5; CDR3 protein: CASSRDRETGQPQHF
V gene: TRBV28; J gene: TRBJ2-1; CDR3 protein: CASSPPPSTSGGVHNEQFF
V gene: TRBV2; J gene: TRBJ2-7; CDR3 protein: CASWDMSSYEQYF
V gene: TRBV1; J gene: TRBJ1-1; CDR3 protein: CTSSQTGSCTEAFF
V gene: TRBV7-8; J gene: TRBJ2-7; CDR3 protein: CASSLDRDKPYEQYF
V gene: TRBV18; J gene: TRBJ2-1; CDR3 protein: CASSPPGGSSYNEQFF
V gene: TRBV7-8; J gene: TRBJ1-6; CDR3 protein: CASSLGPGIFSPLHF
V gene: TRBV20-1; J gene: TRBJ1-4; CDR3 protein: CLIKRGEKLFF
V gene: TRBV5-6; J gene: TRBJ2-4; CDR3 protein: CASSLRDRGPKNIQYF
V gene: TRBV5-4; J gene: TRBJ2-1; CDR3 protein: CATSTGFYNEQFF
V gene: TRBV24-1; J gene: TRBJ2-2; CDR3 protein: CATSDLDRATGELFF
V gene: TRBV6-1; J gene: TRBJ1-4; CDR3 protein: CASSESLGPNEKLFF
V gene: TRBV4-2; J gene: TRBJ2-5; CDR3 protein: CASSQAGTSGQETQYF
V gene: TRBV28; J gene: TRBJ2-5; CDR3 protein: CASLSPKETQYF
V gene: TRBV5-1; J gene: TRBJ2-7; CDR3 protein: CASSPGLAGGLSYEQYF